This T cell receptor beta chain was identified during a study of shared clonotypes between healthy human individuals. Study outcomes and limitations: Among several donors, approximately 5% of naive CD4 clonotypes were found in common. Even with large depth, rarefaction showed that sorted-subset sequencing was incomplete. Expectations were that clonotype sharing among donors would be affected by sequencing depth.

The naive CD8 fraction comprised CD45RO-negative cells positively selected for CCR7 and excluded terminally differentiated effector memory CD45RA+ cells. All donors were healthy HIV-negative adults lacking recent acute infections or vaccinations. With respect to this clone: Antigen: not known.

Trimming left V 0 bases short and J 3 bases short, with 9 bases between. Germline loops: CDR1 MGHDK, CDR2 SYGVNS. This CDR3 comprises 14 residues. Measured with immunoSEQ multiplex PCR; TCRdb has only the in-frame clones, and not every one. The top ten hold about 0.25% of the sample, which has hundreds of thousands of clones, 95% to 97% seen once. The sample taken for sequencing was naive CD8+ T cells sorted from blood. V and J are TRBV25-1 and TRBJ2-7; TRBD1 is a possible D gene (5 bases). The receptor was isolated from a man aged 30 to 39 in good health. The CDR3 region is CASSEYRESYEQYF. DNA for the CDR3: TGTGCCAGCAGTGAATACAGGGAAAGCTACGAGCAGTACTTC.